This T cell receptor beta chain comes out of a study of CD8+CD57+ T cells in acquired aplastic anemia. Study-wide background: Sorted CD4+ plus CD8+ cells gave DNA averaging approximately 3.2 ug.

Investigators profiled TCR beta VDJ and CDR3 from genomic DNA template. TCRdb redid the calling of the reads with MiXCR, one entry per CDR3 protein. Of fewer than 200,000 distinct CDR3 sequences in the sample, 71% were seen once. Study-wide results and caveats: Patients and controls were found to share fewer than 35 CD8+ CDR3 sequences. Significance was not reached for CD8+ Simpson's diversity between patients and controls.

Those patients picked for sequencing had displayed CD8+CD57+ cell expansion on flow cytometry. None of the patients had been given any therapy when their blood was sampled. The CDR3 loop spans 15 amino acids. V lost 1 base, J lost 4 bases, and 3 bases stayed unmatched. Per germline, CDR1 LNHNV and CDR2 YYDKDF (reference sequence). Turning to this clonotype: Its antigen is unidentified.

The sample was sorted CD4+, CD8+, or CD8+CD57+ T cells (not recorded which) from PBMCs. The chain uses TRBV15 and TRBJ1-3, with 8 bases that match TRBD1. The TCR was taken from a human donor with aplastic anemia. The CDR3 region is CATSRAGQAGNTIYF. The CDR3 DNA is TGTGCCACCAGCAGAGCGGGACAGGCAGGAAACACCATATATTTT.